The clone carrying this T cell receptor beta chain occurred once. The data belong to a study of glioma-infiltrating T cells. This CDR3 is built from 13 residues. CDR1 is MDHEN, CDR2 SYDVKM, per germline. Unmatched junction bases numbered 8, after V lost 3 bases and J lost 12 bases. TCR alpha and beta CDR3 regions were amplified from RNA using iRepertoire nested multiplex PCR. From the multiplex PCR reads, TCRdb called clonotypes with MiXCR, one entry per CDR3 protein. The table records over 80,000 distinct CDR3 sequences, roughly 37% of them present only once. This chain connects TRBV28 to TRBJ2-4; 7 positions match TRBD1. Sequenced input: glioma tissue, nonneoplastic brain tissue, or PBMCs (not recorded which). This clonotype was obtained from a human donor with low-grade glioma or glioblastoma, undergoing nonglioma brain surgery, or in good health (not recorded which). The CDR3, as DNA: TGTGCCAGCAGTTTCCCGACAGGGAAAGCTCAGTACTTC. Its protein product is CASSFPTGKAQYF.